These 15 T cell receptor beta chains originate from one sample sequenced in a study of blood T cell repertoires in COVID-19. Clones were read by immunoSEQ multiplex PCR, and TCRdb kept only the in-frame ones, dropping some. This sample has 95,000 or so clones, with under 90% found just once. Sample: peripheral blood. The receptors stem from a human donor in a cohort sampled during active COVID-19.

The chain links TRBV3-1 (or the pseudogene TRBV3-2) to TRBJ1-3; D is uncertain. Trimming took off 6 bases at V and 1 base at J, with 10 bases between the two ends. The CDR3 is made up of 14 amino acids. In germline, CDR1 is LGHDT, CDR2 YNNKEL (reference sequence). Here the CDR3 reads CASSPFGSGNTIYF. The CDR3 DNA is TGTGCCAGCAGTCCATTCGGGTCTGGAAACACCATATATTTT.

The chain employs TRBV6-6 and TRBJ2-5; 12 nucleotides match TRBD2. This CDR3 comprises 15 residues. V gave up 6 bases and J gave up 2 bases; unmatched junction bases: 4. CDR1 and CDR2 from the germline V gene are MNHNY and SVGAGI (reference sequence). The CDR3 bases are TGTGCCAGCAGCGGGACTAGCGGGTATCAAGAGACCCAGTACTTC. Protein: CASSGTSGYQETQYF.

This clone was counted at least ten times. The DNA for the CDR3 is TGTGCCAGCAAACTAGGAGGTTCTGAGCAGTTCTTC. Protein product: CASKLGGSEQFF. The chain links TRBV11-2 to TRBJ2-1; tentative D call: TRBD2 (5 bases). The CDR3 extends over 12 amino acids. V was trimmed by 7 bases and J by 9 bases, leaving 13 bases between them. The V gene's germline CDR1 is SGHAT and CDR2 FQNNGV.

The rearrangement joins TRBV13 to TRBJ2-1; D remains unclear. This CDR3 comprises 17 residues. V lost 4 bases, J lost 0 bases, and 16 bases lay in between. Germline CDR1 is PRHDT and CDR2 is FYEKMQ (reference sequence). CDR3 nucleotides: TGTGCCAGCAGCTCGCGTTCTGACTGGAGCTCCTACAATGAGCAGTTCTTC. It specifies CASSSRSDWSSYNEQFF.

The CDR3 sequence: CASSSSHSWIGKKHTDTQYF. In DNA form, the CDR3 reads TGTGCCAGCAGCTCTAGTCACAGTTGGATCGGGAAAAAGCACACAGATACGCAGTATTTT. This rearrangement joins TRBV13 to TRBJ2-3; possible D gene TRBD2, 5 bases. Germline V gene lookup returns CDR1 PRHDT and CDR2 FYEKMQ (reference sequence). Trimming took off 4 bases at V and 2 bases at J, with 28 bases between the two ends. The CDR3 is made up of 20 amino acids. Supplemented by reference TRBV13 and TRBJ2-3, the full variable domain reads AAGVIQSPRHLIKEKRETATLKCYPIPRHDTVYWYQQGPGQDPQFLISFYEKMQSDKGSIPDRFSAQQFSDYHSELNMSSLELGDSALYFCASSSSHSWIGKKHTDTQYFGPGTRLTVL.

The chain links TRBV6-2 or TRBV6-3 to TRBJ1-5; unclear D gene. Germline V CDR1 and CDR2: MNHEY, SVGEGT. Trimming left V 0 bases short and J 9 bases short, with 9 bases between. The CDR3 sequence is 13 residues long. This CDR3 is CASSYSGGTPQHF. The CDR3 coding sequence is TGTGCCAGCAGTTACTCAGGCGGTACGCCCCAGCATTTT.

This clone was seen once. The chain links TRBV19 to TRBJ2-3, with D possibly being TRBD2 (5 bases). The CDR3 loop spans 14 amino acids. Germline CDR1 LNHDA, CDR2 SQIVND (reference sequence). V lost 7 bases and J 2 bases, leaving 13 bases between the germline ends. The CDR3 spells CASKGGPHTDTQYF. The CDR3 nucleotides read TGTGCCAGTAAAGGAGGCCCACACACAGATACGCAGTATTTT.

V gene TRBV4-1 combines with J gene TRBJ2-7; TRBD1 matches at 7 bases. Germline V gives CDR1 MGHRA, CDR2 YSYEKL. The CDR3 has 15 residues. The V gene end was trimmed by 3 bases and the J gene end by 2 bases; junction bases not matched to a gene: 7. CDR3 sequence reads: CASSQGDRRAYEQYF. In nucleotides, the CDR3 is TGCGCCAGCAGCCAGGGGGACAGACGGGCCTACGAGCAGTACTTC.

The V call is TRBV7-3, the J call TRBJ2-1, with TRBD2 identical over 14 bases. The CDR3 has 14 residues. Germline assignment: CDR1 SGHTA and CDR2 FQGTGA. V shed 5 bases, J shed 10 bases, and the junction held 4 bases outside the gene matches. CDR3 sequence (DNA): TGTGCCAGCAGCCCGACTAGCGGGGGGGTAGAGCAGTTCTTC. Translation: CASSPTSGGVEQFF.

Notes on this clone: The same CDR3 arises from other DNA sequences in this sample as well. The V call is TRBV18, the J call TRBJ2-2, with D perhaps matching TRBD1 (6 bases). Trimming removed 2 bases at V and 5 bases at J, with 9 bases between. In germline, CDR1 is KGHSH, CDR2 LQKENI. There are 14 residues in the CDR3. This chain's CDR3 is CASSPGGATGELFF. CDR3 nucleotide sequence: TGTGCCAGCTCACCAGGGGGCGCAACCGGGGAGCTGTTTTTT. The whole variable domain, remainder taken from reference TRBV18 and TRBJ2-2, is NAGVMQNPRHLVRRRGQEARLRCSPMKGHSHVYWYRQLPEEGLKFMVYLQKENIIDESGMPKERFSAEFPKEGPSILRIQQVVRGDSAAYFCASSPGGATGELFFGEGSRLTVL.

This chain links TRBV2 with TRBJ1-1; perhaps TRBD1 as D (6 bases). CDR1 and CDR2 (germline): SNHLY, FYNNEI. The CDR3 consists of 14 residues. Trimming removed 3 bases from V and 4 bases from J, with 12 bases in between. CDR3 region: CASSEWGQGTEAFF. DNA of the CDR3: TGTGCCAGCAGTGAGTGGGGGCAGGGCACTGAAGCTTTCTTT.

This clone was picked up one time. The junction departs from the called germline gene at one end, perhaps through a read error. The chain links TRBV7-2 to TRBJ2-5, with 8 bases lining up with TRBD2. The CDR3 is made up of 18 amino acids. Germline V gives CDR1 SGHTA, CDR2 FQGNSA. The DNA for the CDR3 is TGTGCCAGCAGCTTAGTTGCCAGCGGGGGAACCAACCAAGCGACCCAGTACTTC. Protein sequence: CASSLVASGGTNQATQYF.

The V gene is TRBV11-3, the J gene TRBJ2-7; TRBD1 aligns across 7 bases. After removal of 5 bases from V and 6 bases from J, the junction contained 7 bases not matched to a gene. There are 13 residues in the CDR3. The germline gives CDR1 SGHNT, CDR2 YENEEA. The CDR3 bases are TGTGCCAGCAGCAACAGGGACAGCCGCGAGCAGTACTTC. Its protein product is CASSNRDSREQYF.

CDR3 sequence: CASSQGLGSYNEQFF. CDR3 DNA: TGTGCCAGCAGCCAGGGGCTTGGGTCCTACAATGAGCAGTTCTTC. The gene calls are TRBV7-8 and TRBJ2-1; the D gene is possibly TRBD1 (6 bases). This CDR3 region has 15 residues. Germline loops: CDR1 SGHVS, CDR2 FQNEAQ. V was pared by 5 bases and J by 1 base, with 12 bases between.

Only one count was recorded for this clone. The chain couples TRBV6-5 to TRBJ1-1, with a tentative D call TRBD1 (5 bases). V was shortened by 6 bases and J by 4 bases, with 18 bases between the two germline ends. This CDR3 is built from 15 residues. Per the germline V gene, CDR1 is MNHEY and CDR2 is SVGAGI. In DNA, the CDR3 is TGTGCCAGCAGCTTTTCACAGGCTCGAGGCACTGAAGCTTTCTTT. Protein: CASSFSQARGTEAFF.